These 22 T cell receptor beta chains were sequenced from one sample in a study of T cell responses to AZD1222 COVID-19 vaccine. Sequencing used immunoSEQ multiplex PCR; TCRdb keeps in-frame clones, though not all of them. The sample holds about 100,000 clones, about 90% seen once. This material consisted of peripheral blood, taken on day 0 of AZD1222 vaccination. The receptor set was obtained from an adult in good health.

The chain has TRBV24-1 and TRBJ2-1; 9 positions match TRBD1. J gave up 8 bases and V 12 bases, and 7 bases lay outside the gene matches. Per germline, CDR1 KGHDR and CDR2 SFDVKD. The CDR3 length is 12 residues. Here the CDR3 DNA reads TGTGCCGCGGGACAGGGTAACCATGAGCAGTTCTTC. Its translation: CAAGQGNHEQFF.

V and J are TRBV6-1 and TRBJ1-4; perhaps TRBD1 as D (5 bases). The ends were cut back, 0 bases at V and 2 bases at J, with 7 bases in the middle. Germline V gives CDR1 MNHNS, CDR2 SASEGT. CDR3 length equals 15 residues. CDR3 nucleotide sequence: TGTGCCAGCAGTGAAGCGGGGGGGACTAATGAAAAACTGTTTTTT. Translated, it gives CASSEAGGTNEKLFF.

This sequence joins TRBV13 and TRBJ2-7; no clear D. The germline gives CDR1 PRHDT, CDR2 FYEKMQ (reference sequence). The CDR3 is 13 amino acids. The ends were cut back, 4 bases at V and 1 base at J, with 8 bases in the middle. CDR3 DNA: TGTGCCAGCAGCTCCACCCGTTCCTACGAGCAGTACTTC. This gives the protein CASSSTRSYEQYF.

The chain combines TRBV12-3 or TRBV12-4 with TRBJ2-1; D remains unclear. V gave up 10 bases and J gave up 0 bases, with 4 bases separating them. The CDR3 totals 11 residues. In DNA form, the CDR3 reads TGTGCCACCAGCTCCTACAATGAGCAGTTCTTC. This codes for CATSSYNEQFF.

The rearrangement uses TRBV6-5 and TRBJ1-3; no definite D call. This CDR3 has 15 amino acids. V lost 6 bases to trimming and J lost 0 bases, with 12 bases between them. Germline CDR1 and CDR2: MNHEY and SVGAGI. CDR3 DNA: TGTGCCAGCAGAGGGTTAACTTACTCTGGAAACACCATATATTTT. It specifies CASRGLTYSGNTIYF.

The genes are TRBV28 and TRBJ1-3; TRBD1 might be the D (5 bases). The CDR3 is 17 residues long. Between the trimmed V and J ends, which lost 4 bases and 0 bases, there was a span of 16 bases. Germline CDR1 MDHEN, CDR2 SYDVKM. Here the CDR3 reads CASSSGAARDSGNTIYF. The CDR3, as DNA: TGTGCCAGCAGTTCCGGGGCCGCGAGGGACTCTGGAAACACCATATATTTT. Variable domain in full (rest from reference TRBV28 and TRBJ1-3): DVKVTQSSRYLVKRTGEKVFLECVQDMDHENMFWYRQDPGLGLRLIYFSYDVKMKEKGDIPEGYSVSREKKERFSLILESASTNQTSMYLCASSSGAARDSGNTIYFGEGSWLTVV.

The chain links TRBV10-1 to TRBJ2-1; D unclear. This CDR3 comprises 15 residues. Germline V lookup: CDR1 WNHNN, CDR2 SYGVQD (reference sequence). Trimming left V 3 bases short and J 1 base short, with 10 bases between. CDR3 DNA sequence: TGCGCCAGCAGTGACTCACATGGGTCCTACAATGAGCAGTTCTTC. It is translated as CASSDSHGSYNEQFF.

This chain uses TRBV11-2 with TRBJ1-2; D remains unclear. The V and J ends lost 5 bases and 8 bases respectively, with 9 bases between them. The CDR3 is made up of 11 amino acids. Germline loops: CDR1 SGHAT, CDR2 FQNNGV. The CDR3 loop is CASSDSGGYTF. The CDR3 coding sequence is TGTGCCAGCAGCGACTCGGGGGGCTACACCTTC.

The CDR3, as DNA: TGTGCCAGCAGCGTGACAGTCCGGGAGCTGTTTTTT. Translation: CASSVTVRELFF. The chain combines TRBV5-6 with TRBJ2-2; tentative D call: TRBD1 (5 bases). The V and J ends lost 4 bases and 9 bases respectively, with 10 bases between them. Germline V gene lookup returns CDR1 SGHDT and CDR2 YYEEEE. The CDR3 contains 12 residues.

The chain is built from TRBV10-3 and TRBJ2-5; 9 bases line up with TRBD2. The germline CDR1 and CDR2 sequences are ENHRY and SYGVKD. The CDR3 spans 14 residues. The ends lost 4 bases at V and 3 bases at J; junction bases unmatched: 3. DNA for the CDR3: TGTGCCATCAGTGTTGAGCGGGGGGAAGAGACCCAGTACTTC. Translating it yields CAISVERGEETQYF.

The rearrangement uses TRBV7-8 and TRBJ1-2, with D maybe TRBD1 (6 bases). V lost 3 bases and J 2 bases, leaving 10 bases between the germline ends. The germline V gene has CDR1 SGHVS and CDR2 FQNEAQ. The CDR3 runs to 14 residues. The CDR3 region is CASSFGGGNYGYTF. DNA for the CDR3: TGTGCCAGCAGCTTCGGGGGGGGCAACTATGGCTACACCTTC. The whole variable domain, filled in from reference TRBV7-8 and TRBJ1-2, reads GAGVSQSPRYKVAKRGQDVALRCDPISGHVSLFWYQQALGQGPEFLTYFQNEAQLDKSGLPSDRFFAERPEGSVSTLKIQRTQQEDSAVYLCASSFGGGNYGYTFGSGTRLTVV.

The rearrangement uses TRBV5-1 and TRBJ1-3; possibly TRBD1 for D (5 bases). V was shortened by 1 base and J by 0 bases, with 11 bases between the two germline ends. Looked up from germline, CDR1 is SGHRS and CDR2 is YFSETQ. CDR3 length: 16 residues. The CDR3 region has the DNA TGCGCCAGCAGCTTGTCTGCAGGGAACTCTGGAAACACCATATATTTT. Its translation is CASSLSAGNSGNTIYF.

This chain links TRBV2 with TRBJ1-2; D gene unclear. CDR1 is SNHLY, CDR2 FYNNEI, per germline. This CDR3 comprises 14 residues. Between the trimmed V and J ends, which lost 3 bases and 4 bases, there was a span of 12 bases. The CDR3 region is CASSDRLGTYGYTF. The CDR3 region has the DNA TGTGCCAGCAGTGATAGGTTAGGTACCTATGGCTACACCTTC.

CDR3 residues: CASSIRGFYAGELFF. The CDR3, as DNA: TGTGCCAGTAGTATCCGTGGGTTTTACGCCGGGGAGCTGTTTTTT. This chain connects TRBV19 to TRBJ2-2; D remains ambiguous. Per the germline V gene, CDR1 is LNHDA and CDR2 is SQIVND (reference sequence). This CDR3 comprises 15 residues. V lost 3 bases, J lost 6 bases, and 14 bases lay in between.

This clone appeared once. The CDR3 DNA reads as TGTGCCAGCAGTTTATGGGGGGCCGAGGGCCAGCCCCAGCATTTT. Translated: CASSLWGAEGQPQHF. The chain uses TRBV28 and TRBJ1-5; a weak D match, TRBD1 (6 bases). Deletions cut 0 bases from V and 7 bases from J, with 13 bases between. The CDR3 runs to 15 residues. Germline CDR1 reads MDHEN; CDR2 reads SYDVKM. Using reference TRBV28 and TRBJ1-5 for the parts outside the CDR3, the full variable domain is DVKVTQSSRYLVKRTGEKVFLECVQDMDHENMFWYRQDPGLGLRLIYFSYDVKMKEKGDIPEGYSVSREKKERFSLILESASTNQTSMYLCASSLWGAEGQPQHFGDGTRLSIL.

J is TRBJ1-1 and V is TRBV29-1; D ambiguous. The CDR3 consists of 14 residues. The germline V gene has CDR1 SQVTM and CDR2 ANQGSEA. Trimming pared 4 bases from V and 1 base from J, leaving 13 bases between. The CDR3 nucleotides are TGCAGCGTTGCGAAACCTGAAGGGAACACTGAAGCTTTCTTT. Its translation is CSVAKPEGNTEAFF.

The V call is TRBV5-4, the J call TRBJ1-1; 9 bases map to TRBD1. Germline V CDR1 and CDR2: SGHNT, YYREEE (reference sequence). The CDR3 is made up of 12 amino acids. V dropped 4 bases and J dropped 6; count of bases not matched to a gene: 1. CDR3 sequence (DNA): TGTGCCAGCAGCAGGACAGGGGCTGAAGCTTTCTTT. It is translated as CASSRTGAEAFF. The complete variable domain, with remaining parts taken from reference TRBV5-4 and TRBJ1-1, reads ETGVTQSPTHLIKTRGQQVTLRCSSQSGHNTVSWYQQALGQGPQFIFQYYREEENGRGNFPPRFSGLQFPNYSSELNVNALELDDSALYLCASSRTGAEAFFGQGTRLTVV.

V and J are TRBV12-3 or TRBV12-4 and TRBJ1-2; D ambiguous. Trimming took off 3 bases at V and 4 bases at J, with 9 bases between the two ends. The CDR3 has 13 amino acids. The DNA for the CDR3 is TGTGCCAGCAGTTTTGGCGTGTCCTATGGCTACACCTTC. Amino acid sequence: CASSFGVSYGYTF.

The V call is TRBV6-6, the J call TRBJ2-1, with 11 bases aligning to TRBD2. Germline V gene lookup returns CDR1 MNHNY and CDR2 SVGAGI (reference sequence). With V trimmed by 8 bases and J by 3 bases, 3 bases remained unmatched. This CDR3 comprises 14 residues. The DNA for the CDR3 is TGTGCCAGCTCTGGACTAGCGGGCTACAATGAGCAGTTCTTC. Protein sequence: CASSGLAGYNEQFF.

The chain joins TRBV5-4 to TRBJ2-1, with a weak D call TRBD1 (6 bases). The germline gives CDR1 SGHNT, CDR2 YYREEE (reference sequence). The germline V and J ends were trimmed by 3 bases and 8 bases, with 21 bases remaining between them. This CDR3 has 16 amino acids. DNA of the CDR3: TGTGCCAGCAGCTCCGGGCCCGGGACAAGTGGCGATGAGCAGTTCTTC. Translating it yields CASSSGPGTSGDEQFF. Together with reference TRBV5-4 and TRBJ2-1, the CDR3 gives the full variable domain: ETGVTQSPTHLIKTRGQQVTLRCSSQSGHNTVSWYQQALGQGPQFIFQYYREEENGRGNFPPRFSGLQFPNYSSELNVNALELDDSALYLCASSSGPGTSGDEQFFGPGTRLTVL.

The genes are TRBV6-5 and TRBJ1-1; D is undetermined. Germline values: CDR1 MNHEY, CDR2 SVGAGI. This CDR3 region has 12 residues. The V and J ends lost 1 base and 7 bases respectively, with 7 bases between them. The CDR3 nucleotides are TGTGCCAGCAGTTACTTCCTTGGTGAAGCTTTCTTT. This codes for CASSYFLGEAFF.

V is TRBV6-5 and J is TRBJ2-3; 13 bases fit TRBD2. In germline, CDR1 is MNHEY, CDR2 SVGAGI. The junction had 5 bases not matched to a gene; V was cut back by 6 bases and J by 5 bases. This CDR3 region has 15 residues. The CDR3 is CASSKTSGRVDTQYF. CDR3 DNA: TGTGCCAGCAGCAAAACTAGCGGGAGGGTAGATACGCAGTATTTT.